This T cell receptor beta chain was obtained from a study of cytomegalovirus exposure and HLA in healthy donors. This CDR3 is built from 13 residues. With V trimmed by 10 bases and J by 5 bases, 10 bases remained unmatched. Germline V gene sequence: CDR1 MNHEY, CDR2 SMNVEV (reference sequence). PCR was performed using 60 Vbeta and 13 Jbeta primers. Produced via immunoSEQ multiplex PCR; TCRdb's table is partial and in-frame only. Counted here are nearly 300,000 clones, about nine tenths occurring once; the ten biggest clones make up approximately 4.3%. The receptor was isolated from a man aged 35 to 55 in good health and CMV-seropositive. The material sequenced was PBMCs. This chain links TRBV27 with TRBJ2-7; 8 bases agree with TRBD1. The CDR3 DNA follows: TGTGCCATCCGAGGACAGGGTGTCCACGAGCAGTACTTC. It encodes CAIRGQGVHEQYF.